This T cell receptor beta chain was sequenced for a study of T cells after yellow fever vaccination. The CDR3 covers 14 residues. Germline V gene data show CDR1 as MNHEY and CDR2 as SVGEGT. With 6 bases clipped from V and 2 bases from J, the junction kept 4 bases outside the gene matches. Study findings and constraints: Sorted repertoires could include abundant contaminating clonotypes from bulk cells. By day 5 rather than day 15, the secondary response had peaked, though it was weaker. Post-booster samples contained most primary-vaccination clones (about 95% CD4, less than 90% CD8).

This clonotype has only a few counts. Its target is unknown. UMIs were added to TCR cDNA along with a universal primer site when it was made by 5'RACE template switching. TCRdb recomputed calls from the 5' RACE reads with MiXCR, one row per CDR3 protein. The sample has roughly 340,000 distinct CDR3 sequences, 8.7% seen once; the top ten hold over 15%. The TCR originated in a man aged 18 to 30 who received the YFV17D yellow fever vaccine. The sequencing here drew on PBMCs, taken on the day of the first yellow fever vaccination. The V call is TRBV6-2 or TRBV6-3, the J call TRBJ2-3; TRBD1 aligns across 8 bases. The CDR3, as DNA: TGTGCCAGCAGAGCGGACAGGGCCACAGATACGCAGTATTTT. It codes for CASRADRATDTQYF.